The clone carrying this TCR beta chain occurred many times. This CDR3 is built from 14 residues. With V trimmed by 6 bases and J by 5 bases, 10 bases remained unmatched. This entry is derived from a study of regulatory T cells in long-lasting Graves disease. Described time point: persistent/refractory GD, antithyroid drugs over 5 years with positive TRAb. Scientists built the TCR library using RNA that was extracted from PBMCs. Patients of an endocrinology department in Xi'an, China, were included. Through Arm-PCR of CDR3 regions and iRepertoire HTBI primers, TCR beta libraries were built. TCRdb passed the multiplex PCR reads through MiXCR, listing each CDR3 protein once. This sample carries 400,000 to 500,000 distinct CDR3 sequences, around a fifth of them seen once, and the ten largest clones take around 13%.

The sample was peripheral blood mononuclear cells (PBMCs), taken when the disease was refractory, from a patient treated with antithyroid drugs. V gene TRBV12-3 or TRBV12-4 combines with J gene TRBJ2-7; TRBD1 agrees at 7 bases. This clonotype was sampled from a female donor with Graves disease. This chain's CDR3 is CASSRDRVINEQYF. The CDR3, as DNA: TGTGCCAGCAGCCGTGACAGGGTAATTAACGAGCAGTACTTC.